This T cell receptor (beta chain) derives from a study of blood T cell repertoires in COVID-19. In the authors' workflow: Estimation of nucleated cell counts relied on the amplification of reference gene primers. Clones were read by immunoSEQ multiplex PCR, and TCRdb kept only the in-frame ones, dropping some. From that table come the V and J calls and clone size; the DNA was used to work out D and trimming. The sample consists of 200,000 to 250,000 clones, 83% of them appearing once. Sequences were obtained from peripheral blood. The TCR originated in a woman aged 25-40 years with COVID-19, enrolled during active disease.

The CDR3: CASSFYGPRDSSTDTQYF. The CDR3 region has the DNA TGTGCCAGCAGTTTTTACGGACCCCGGGACAGTAGCACAGATACGCAGTATTTT. J is TRBJ2-3 and V is TRBV27; 7 nucleotides match TRBD1. Germline V lookup: CDR1 MNHEY, CDR2 SMNVEV (reference sequence). CDR3 size: 18 residues. V dropped 3 bases and J dropped 0; count of bases not matched to a gene: 12.